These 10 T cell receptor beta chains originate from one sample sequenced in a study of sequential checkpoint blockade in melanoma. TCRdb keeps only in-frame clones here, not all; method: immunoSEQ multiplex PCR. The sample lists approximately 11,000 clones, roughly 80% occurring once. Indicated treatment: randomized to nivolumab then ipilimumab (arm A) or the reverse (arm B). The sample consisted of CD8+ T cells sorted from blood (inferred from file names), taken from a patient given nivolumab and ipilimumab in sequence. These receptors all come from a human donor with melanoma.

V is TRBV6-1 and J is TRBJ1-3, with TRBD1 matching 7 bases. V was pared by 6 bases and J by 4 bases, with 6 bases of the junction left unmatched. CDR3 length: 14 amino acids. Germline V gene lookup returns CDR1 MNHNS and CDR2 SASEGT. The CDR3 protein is CASSETGVGNTIYF. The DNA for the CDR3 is TGTGCCAGCAGCGAAACAGGGGTGGGAAACACCATATATTTT.

CDR3 DNA: TGCGCCAGCAGCTTGGCTCGGGAGGCCTATGGCTACACCTTC. Residues: CASSLAREAYGYTF. V gene TRBV5-1 combines with J gene TRBJ1-2, with D unclear. Trimming shortened V by 0 bases and J by 4 bases, and 10 bases separated the two germline ends. Germline CDR1 and CDR2: SGHRS and YFSETQ. This CDR3 has 14 amino acids.

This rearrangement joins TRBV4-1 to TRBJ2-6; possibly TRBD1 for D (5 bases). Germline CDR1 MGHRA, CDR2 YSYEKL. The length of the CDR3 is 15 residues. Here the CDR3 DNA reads TGCGGTTCTTACCCAGGGCTCTCTGGGGCCAACGTCCTGACTTTC. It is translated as CGSYPGLSGANVLTF.

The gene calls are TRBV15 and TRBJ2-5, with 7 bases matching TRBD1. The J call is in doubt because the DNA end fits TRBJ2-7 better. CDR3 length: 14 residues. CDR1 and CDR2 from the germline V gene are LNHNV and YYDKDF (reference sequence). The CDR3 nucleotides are TGTGCCACCAGCAGGGAACGACAGGGTCCCGAGCAGTACTTC. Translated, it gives CATSRERQGPEQYF.

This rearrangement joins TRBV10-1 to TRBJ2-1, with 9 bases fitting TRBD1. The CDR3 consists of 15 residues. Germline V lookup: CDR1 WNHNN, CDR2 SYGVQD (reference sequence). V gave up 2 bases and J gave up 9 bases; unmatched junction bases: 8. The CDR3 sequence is CASSEVGDRVGEQFF. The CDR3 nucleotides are TGCGCCAGCAGTGAGGTTGGGGACAGGGTTGGTGAGCAGTTCTTC.

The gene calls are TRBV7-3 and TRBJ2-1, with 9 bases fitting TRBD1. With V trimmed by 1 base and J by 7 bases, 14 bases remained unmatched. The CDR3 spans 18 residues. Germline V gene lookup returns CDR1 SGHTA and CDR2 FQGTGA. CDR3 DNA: TGTGCCAGCAGCTTAAAGGGAGGGGGGACAGGGTGGTATAATGAGCAGTTCTTC. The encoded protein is CASSLKGGGTGWYNEQFF.

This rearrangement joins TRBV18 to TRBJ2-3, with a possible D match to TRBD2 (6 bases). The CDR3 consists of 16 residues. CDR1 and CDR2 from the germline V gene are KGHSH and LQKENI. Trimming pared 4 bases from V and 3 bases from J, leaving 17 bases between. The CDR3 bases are TGTGCCAGCTCACTGGGAGTCGGGGGTGATACAGATACGCAGTATTTT. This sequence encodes CASSLGVGGDTDTQYF.

CDR3 DNA: TGTGCCAGCAGAAACACCGGGACAGTATATGGCTACACCTTC. It specifies CASRNTGTVYGYTF. This rearrangement joins TRBV27 to TRBJ1-2; TRBD1 matches 7 bases. CDR3 length equals 14 residues. Germline V gene sequence: CDR1 MNHEY, CDR2 SMNVEV (reference sequence). V was clipped by 6 bases and J by 5 bases; unmatched bases: 9.

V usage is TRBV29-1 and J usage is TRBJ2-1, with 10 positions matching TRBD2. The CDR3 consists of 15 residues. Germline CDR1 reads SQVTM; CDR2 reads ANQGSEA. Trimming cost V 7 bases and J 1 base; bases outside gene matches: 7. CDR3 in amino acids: CSADSGRTSYNEQFF. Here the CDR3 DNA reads TGCAGCGCCGATAGCGGGAGGACATCCTACAATGAGCAGTTCTTC.

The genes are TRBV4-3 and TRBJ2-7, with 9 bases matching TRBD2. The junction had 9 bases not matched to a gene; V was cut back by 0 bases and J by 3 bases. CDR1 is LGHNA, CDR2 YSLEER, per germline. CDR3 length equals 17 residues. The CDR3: CASSQEAWVAGDYEQYF. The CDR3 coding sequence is TGCGCCAGCAGCCAAGAAGCCTGGGTAGCGGGAGACTACGAGCAGTACTTC.